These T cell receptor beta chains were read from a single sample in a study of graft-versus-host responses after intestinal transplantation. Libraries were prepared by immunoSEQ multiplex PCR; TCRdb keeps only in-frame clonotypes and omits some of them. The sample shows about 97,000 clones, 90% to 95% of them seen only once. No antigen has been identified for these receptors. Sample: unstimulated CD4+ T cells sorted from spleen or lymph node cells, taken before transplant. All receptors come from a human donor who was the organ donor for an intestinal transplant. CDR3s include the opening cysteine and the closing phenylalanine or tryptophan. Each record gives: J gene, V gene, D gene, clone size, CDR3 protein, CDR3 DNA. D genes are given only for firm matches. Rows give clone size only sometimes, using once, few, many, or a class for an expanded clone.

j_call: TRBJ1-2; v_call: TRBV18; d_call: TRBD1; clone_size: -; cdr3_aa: CASSGTGHGYTF; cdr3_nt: TGTGCCAGCTCTGGGACAGGGCATGGCTACACCTTC
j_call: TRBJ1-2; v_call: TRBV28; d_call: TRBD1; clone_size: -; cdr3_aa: CASSIRTGTNTF; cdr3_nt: TGTGCCAGCAGTATAAGGACAGGGACCAACACCTTC
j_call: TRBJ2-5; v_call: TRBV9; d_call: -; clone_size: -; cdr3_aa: CASSVDPGGETQYF; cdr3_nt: TGTGCCAGCAGCGTAGATCCGGGGGGCGAGACCCAGTACTTC
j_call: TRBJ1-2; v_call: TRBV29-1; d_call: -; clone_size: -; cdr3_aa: CSVGAAEHGYTF; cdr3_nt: TGCAGCGTGGGAGCAGCTGAACACGGCTACACCTTC
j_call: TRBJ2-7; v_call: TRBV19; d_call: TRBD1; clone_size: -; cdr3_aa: CASSRAGGYEQYF; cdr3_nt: TGTGCCAGTAGTCGAGCAGGGGGTTACGAGCAGTACTTC
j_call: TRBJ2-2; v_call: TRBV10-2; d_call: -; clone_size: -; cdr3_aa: CASSESQTQGRNTGELFF; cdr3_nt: TGCGCCAGCAGTGAGTCGCAGACCCAGGGGAGGAACACCGGGGAGCTGTTTTTT
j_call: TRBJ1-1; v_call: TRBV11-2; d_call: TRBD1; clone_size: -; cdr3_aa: CASSRTGTGLFSEAFF; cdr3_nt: TGTGCCAGCAGCCGGACCGGGACAGGCTTGTTCTCTGAAGCTTTCTTT
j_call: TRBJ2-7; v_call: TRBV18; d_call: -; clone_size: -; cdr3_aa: CASSPGQKFYEQYF; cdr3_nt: TGTGCCAGCTCACCCGGACAGAAATTTTATGAGCAGTACTTC
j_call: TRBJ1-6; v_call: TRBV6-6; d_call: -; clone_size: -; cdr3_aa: CASSYDKVTPLHF; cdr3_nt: TGTGCCAGCAGTTACGACAAGGTTACACCCCTCCACTTT
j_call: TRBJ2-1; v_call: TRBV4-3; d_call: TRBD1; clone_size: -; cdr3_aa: CASSQATGTGDNEQFF; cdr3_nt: TGCGCCAGCAGCCAAGCAACCGGGACAGGGGACAATGAGCAGTTCTTC
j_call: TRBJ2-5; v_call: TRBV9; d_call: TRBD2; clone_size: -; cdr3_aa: CASSVEGGGPAETQYF; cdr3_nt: TGTGCCAGCAGCGTAGAGGGCGGGGGGCCCGCGGAGACCCAGTACTTC
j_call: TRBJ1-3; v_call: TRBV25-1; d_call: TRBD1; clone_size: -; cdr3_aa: CASSARTGQIDNTIYF; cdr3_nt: TGTGCCAGCAGTGCCCGGACAGGGCAGATAGACAACACCATATATTTT
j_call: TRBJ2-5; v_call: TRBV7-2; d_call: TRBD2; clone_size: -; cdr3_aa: CASRSGTSGGVAQYF; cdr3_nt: TGTGCCAGCAGATCCGGGACTAGCGGGGGCGTGGCCCAGTACTTC
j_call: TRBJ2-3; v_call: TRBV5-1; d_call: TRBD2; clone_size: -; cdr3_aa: CASSLTSGTLNTDTQYF; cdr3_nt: TGCGCCAGCAGCTTGACTAGCGGGACCCTGAACACAGATACGCAGTATTTT
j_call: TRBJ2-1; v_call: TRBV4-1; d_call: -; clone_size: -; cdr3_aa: CASGRKQDSYNEQFF; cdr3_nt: TGCGCCAGCGGCAGGAAGCAGGACTCCTACAATGAGCAGTTCTTC
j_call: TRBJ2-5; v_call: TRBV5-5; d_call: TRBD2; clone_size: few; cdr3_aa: CASSSGLAGQETQYF; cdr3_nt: TGTGCCAGCAGCTCTGGACTAGCGGGACAAGAGACCCAGTACTTC
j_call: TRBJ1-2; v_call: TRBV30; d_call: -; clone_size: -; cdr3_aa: CASERPYKGVGAGYTF; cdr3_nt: TGTGCCTCAGAACGTCCTTACAAGGGAGTCGGTGCGGGCTACACCTTC
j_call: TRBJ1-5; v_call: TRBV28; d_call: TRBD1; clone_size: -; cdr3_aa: CASSPTGGSLGPQHF; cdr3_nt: TGTGCCAGCAGTCCAACAGGGGGCTCCTTGGGGCCCCAGCATTTT
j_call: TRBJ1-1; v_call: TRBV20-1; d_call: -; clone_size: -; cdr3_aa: CSARATRTFF; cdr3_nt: TGCAGTGCTAGGGCAACGAGGACTTTCTTT
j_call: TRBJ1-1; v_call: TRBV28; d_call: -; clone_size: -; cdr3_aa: CASNRRRASEAFF; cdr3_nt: TGTGCCAGCAACCGTAGGAGGGCGAGTGAAGCTTTCTTT
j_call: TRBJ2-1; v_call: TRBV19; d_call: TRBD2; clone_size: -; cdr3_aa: CASSIYRAGASYNEQFF; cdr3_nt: TGTGCCAGTAGTATCTATAGAGCGGGGGCTTCCTACAATGAGCAGTTCTTC
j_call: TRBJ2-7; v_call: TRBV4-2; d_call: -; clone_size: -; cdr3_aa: CASSQDMVAAYEQYF; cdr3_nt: TGTGCCAGCAGCCAAGATATGGTAGCGGCCTACGAGCAGTACTTC
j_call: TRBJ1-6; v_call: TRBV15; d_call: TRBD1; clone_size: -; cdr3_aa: CATSRGDRGSPLHF; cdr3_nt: TGTGCCACCAGCAGAGGGGACAGGGGTTCACCCCTCCACTTT
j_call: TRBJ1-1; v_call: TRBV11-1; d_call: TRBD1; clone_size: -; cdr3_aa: CASSPLSGGTEAFF; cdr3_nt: TGTGCCAGCAGCCCCCTTTCAGGGGGCACTGAAGCTTTCTTT
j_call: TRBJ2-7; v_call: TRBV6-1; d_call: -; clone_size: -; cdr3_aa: CASTGRFLYEQYF; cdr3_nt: TGTGCCAGCACAGGGCGATTCCTCTACGAGCAGTACTTC
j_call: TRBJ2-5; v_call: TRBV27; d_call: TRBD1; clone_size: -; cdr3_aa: CASSPYRGRETQYF; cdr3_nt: TGTGCCAGCAGTCCCTACAGGGGGAGGGAGACCCAGTACTTC
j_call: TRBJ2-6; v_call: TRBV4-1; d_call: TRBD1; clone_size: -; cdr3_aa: CASRLGQGSGANVLTF; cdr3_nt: TGCGCCAGCAGACTGGGACAGGGTTCTGGGGCCAACGTCCTGACTTTC
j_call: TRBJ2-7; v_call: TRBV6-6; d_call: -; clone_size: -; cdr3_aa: CASSSQGYEQYF; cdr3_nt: TGTGCCAGCAGTTCCCAGGGCTACGAGCAGTACTTC
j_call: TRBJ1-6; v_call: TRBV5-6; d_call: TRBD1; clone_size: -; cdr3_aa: CASQDRGKSPLHF; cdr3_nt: TGTGCCAGCCAAGACAGGGGGAAGTCACCCCTCCACTTT
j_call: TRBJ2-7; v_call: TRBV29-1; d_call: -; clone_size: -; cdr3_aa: CSVGGLEQYF; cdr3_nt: TGCAGCGTTGGAGGCTTGGAGCAGTACTTC
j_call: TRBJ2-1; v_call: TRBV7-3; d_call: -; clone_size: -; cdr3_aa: CASSLRPGVRNEQFF; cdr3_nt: TGTGCCAGCAGCTTAAGGCCAGGTGTTAGGAATGAGCAGTTCTTC
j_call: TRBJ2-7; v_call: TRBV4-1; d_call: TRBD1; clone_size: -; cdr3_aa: CASSQVGGTGGYEQYF; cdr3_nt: TGCGCCAGCAGCCAAGTTGGCGGGACAGGGGGGTACGAGCAGTACTTC
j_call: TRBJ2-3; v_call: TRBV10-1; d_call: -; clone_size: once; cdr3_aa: CASILGGDTQYF; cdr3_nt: TGCGCCAGCATACTGGGGGGAGATACGCAGTATTTT
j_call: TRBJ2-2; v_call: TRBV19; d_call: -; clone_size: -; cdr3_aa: CASTQWTGELFF; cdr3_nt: TGTGCCAGTACTCAGTGGACCGGGGAGCTGTTTTTT
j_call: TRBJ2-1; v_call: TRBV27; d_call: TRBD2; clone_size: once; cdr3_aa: CASSYSGGHYNEQFF; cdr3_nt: TGTGCCAGCAGCTATAGCGGGGGGCACTACAATGAGCAGTTCTTC
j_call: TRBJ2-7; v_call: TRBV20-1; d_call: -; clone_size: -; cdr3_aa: CSATPGWEQYF; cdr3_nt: TGCAGTGCCACCCCAGGGTGGGAGCAGTACTTC
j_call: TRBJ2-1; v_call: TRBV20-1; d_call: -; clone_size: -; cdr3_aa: CSASRGAEQFF; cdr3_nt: TGCAGTGCTAGTCGGGGGGCCGAGCAGTTCTTC
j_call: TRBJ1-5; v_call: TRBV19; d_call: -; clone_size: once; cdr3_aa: CASQTQGRGPQHF; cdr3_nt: TGTGCCAGTCAGACCCAGGGCCGAGGGCCCCAGCATTTT
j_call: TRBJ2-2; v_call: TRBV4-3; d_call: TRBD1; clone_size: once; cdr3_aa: CASSQDAGGRSGELFF; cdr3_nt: TGCGCCAGCAGCCAAGATGCAGGGGGTAGGTCCGGGGAGCTGTTTTTT
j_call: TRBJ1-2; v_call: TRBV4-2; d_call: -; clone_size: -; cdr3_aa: CASSTQLGPTLSYGYTF; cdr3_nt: TGTGCCAGCAGCACACAACTTGGGCCAACCCTTTCCTATGGCTACACCTTC
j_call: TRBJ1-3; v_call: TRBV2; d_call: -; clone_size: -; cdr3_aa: CASIPRGTTGNTIYF; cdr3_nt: TGTGCCAGCATCCCTAGAGGGACAACCGGAAACACCATATATTTT
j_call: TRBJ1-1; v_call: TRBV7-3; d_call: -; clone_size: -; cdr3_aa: CASSQMRNTEAFF; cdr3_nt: TGTGCCAGCAGCCAAATGAGGAACACTGAAGCTTTCTTT
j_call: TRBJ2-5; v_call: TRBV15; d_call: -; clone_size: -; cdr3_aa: CATSRDRPGRDETQYF; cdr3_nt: TGTGCCACCAGCAGAGATCGGCCGGGAAGAGACGAGACCCAGTACTTC
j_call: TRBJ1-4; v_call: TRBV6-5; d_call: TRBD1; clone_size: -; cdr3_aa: CASSYSTRGREKLFF; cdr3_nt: TGTGCCAGCAGTTACTCGACCAGGGGGCGTGAAAAACTGTTTTTT
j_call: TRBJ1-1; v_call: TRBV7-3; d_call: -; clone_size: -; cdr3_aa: CASSLSQGRPTEAFF; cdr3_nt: TGTGCCAGCAGCTTAAGTCAGGGTCGTCCCACTGAAGCTTTCTTT
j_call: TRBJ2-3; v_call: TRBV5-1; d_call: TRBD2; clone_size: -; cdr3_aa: CASSLVLGSGGLGTDTQYF; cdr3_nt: TGCGCCAGCAGCTTGGTTTTGGGTAGCGGGGGGTTAGGCACAGATACGCAGTATTTT
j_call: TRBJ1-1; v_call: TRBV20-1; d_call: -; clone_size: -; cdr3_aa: CSARTDSEAFF; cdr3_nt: TGCAGTGCTAGAACGGACAGTGAAGCTTTCTTT
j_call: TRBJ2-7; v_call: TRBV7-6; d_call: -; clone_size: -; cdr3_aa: CASSFMPGIGYEQYF; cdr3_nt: TGTGCCAGCAGCTTTATGCCGGGTATCGGTTACGAGCAGTACTTC
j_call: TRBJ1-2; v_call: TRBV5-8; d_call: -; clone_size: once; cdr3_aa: CASSLKLSSDYGYTF; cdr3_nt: TGTGCCAGCAGCTTGAAGTTAAGCAGCGACTATGGCTACACCTTC
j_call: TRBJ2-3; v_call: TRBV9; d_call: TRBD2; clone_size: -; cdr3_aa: CASSVVSSGGADTQYF; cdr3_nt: TGTGCCAGCAGCGTAGTCTCTAGCGGGGGAGCAGATACGCAGTATTTT
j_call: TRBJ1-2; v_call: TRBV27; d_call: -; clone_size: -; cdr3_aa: CASSLSAGANYGYTF; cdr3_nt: TGTGCCAGCAGTTTATCGGCAGGGGCTAACTATGGCTACACCTTC
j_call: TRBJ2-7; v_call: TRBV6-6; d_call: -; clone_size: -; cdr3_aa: CASRRNYEQYF; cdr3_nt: TGTGCCAGCAGGCGAAACTACGAGCAGTACTTC
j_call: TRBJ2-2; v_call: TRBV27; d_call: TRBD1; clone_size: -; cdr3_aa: CASSSGTDNTGELFF; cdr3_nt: TGTGCCAGCAGTTCTGGGACAGATAACACCGGGGAGCTGTTTTTT
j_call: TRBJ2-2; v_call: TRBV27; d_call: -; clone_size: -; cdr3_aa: CASRFSGTSSITGELFF; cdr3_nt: TGTGCCAGCCGTTTTTCCGGGACTTCCTCTATCACCGGGGAGCTGTTTTTT
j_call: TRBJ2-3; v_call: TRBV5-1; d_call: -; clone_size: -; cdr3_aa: CASSLVGGPGDTQYF; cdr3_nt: TGCGCCAGCAGCTTGGTCGGGGGGCCGGGAGATACGCAGTATTTT